The TCR beta chain described here comes from a study of shared clonotypes between healthy human individuals. The V segment lost 4 bases and the J segment 4 bases; nucleotides outside the gene matches: 6. This CDR3 is built from 15 residues. Germline loops: CDR1 MDHEN, CDR2 SYDVKM. Libraries were prepared by immunoSEQ multiplex PCR; TCRdb keeps only in-frame clonotypes and omits some of them. This table holds under 2,500,000 clones, approximately 95% found once. The specimen was naive CD4+ T cells sorted from blood. Indicated subset: CD45RA+ positively selected. This sequence joins TRBV28 and TRBJ1-4; 7 bases align to TRBD1. The source is a man aged 18 to 30 in good health. The CDR3 DNA reads as TGTGCCAGCAGTTCACAGGGGTTAAGTAATGAAAAACTGTTTTTT. This translates into CASSSQGLSNEKLFF.